The next 22 T cell receptor beta chains were all read from a single sample in a study of T cell changes during pregnancy in multiple sclerosis. The protocol was immunoSEQ multiplex PCR, while the TCRdb copy is restricted to in-frame clones and leaves out a portion. The sample shows approximately 93,000 clones, less than 95% of them seen only once. The material was peripheral blood, obtained before pregnancy. All receptors derive from a female donor with multiple sclerosis, enrolled in a pregnancy study.

V usage is TRBV27 and J usage is TRBJ2-1, with 10 bases that match TRBD2. Germline assignment: CDR1 MNHEY and CDR2 SMNVEV (reference sequence). The CDR3 runs to 16 residues. V shed 5 bases and J 3 bases; nucleotides not matched to a gene: 7. The CDR3 DNA is TGTGCCAGCAGTCTTAGAGCGGGAGGGGTCTACAATGAGCAGTTCTTC. Amino acids: CASSLRAGGVYNEQFF.

The rearrangement uses TRBV2 and TRBJ1-2; TRBD1 is a possible D gene (5 bases). CDR3 length: 12 amino acids. The germline V gene has CDR1 SNHLY and CDR2 FYNNEI. V was trimmed by 7 bases and J by 6 bases, leaving 12 bases between them. The CDR3 sequence: CASTSGPDGYTF. The DNA for the CDR3 is TGTGCCAGCACATCAGGGCCCGATGGCTACACCTTC. The entire variable domain, with the rest obtained from reference TRBV2 and TRBJ1-2, is as follows: EPEVTQTPSHQVTQMGQEVILRCVPISNHLYFYWYRQILGQKVEFLVSFYNNEISEKSEIFDDQFSVERPDGSNFTLKIRSTKLEDSAMYFCASTSGPDGYTFGSGTRLTVV.

V usage is TRBV18 and J usage is TRBJ2-6; D may be TRBD1 (5 bases). The CDR3 is 20 residues long. The germline V gene encodes CDR1 KGHSH and CDR2 LQKENI. With 3 bases removed from V and 0 bases from J, the gap between germline ends came to 21 bases. CDR3 loop: CASSPVAVTETFSGANVLTF. The CDR3 DNA sequence: TGTGCCAGCTCACCCGTTGCCGTGACAGAGACGTTCTCTGGGGCCAACGTCCTGACTTTC.

The chain employs TRBV5-1 and TRBJ2-7; D perhaps matches TRBD2 (6 bases). V gave up 2 bases and J gave up 3 bases, with 21 bases separating them. Germline V gene data show CDR1 as SGHRS and CDR2 as YFSETQ. CDR3 length equals 17 residues. In DNA form, the CDR3 reads TGCGCCAGCAGCTTCTCACTAGCCCCGGGGACCGGCTACGAGCAGTACTTC. Protein product: CASSFSLAPGTGYEQYF.

V gene TRBV21-1 combines with J gene TRBJ1-1; the table's D call, TRBD1, has no DNA check behind it. TRBV21-1 counts as a pseudogene. The CDR3 length is 18 residues. As DNA, the CDR3 is TGTGCCAGCAGCGGCCGGGACAGGGGCCCCTGGGGTTGGGCTGAAGCTTTCTTT. It translates to CASSGRDRGPWGWAEAFF.

There are a few counts of this clone. The chain recombines TRBV5-1 with TRBJ1-4, with D uncertain. CDR1 is SGHRS and CDR2 is YFSETQ in the germline V gene. The V and J ends lost 2 bases and 0 bases respectively, with 14 bases between them. The length of the CDR3 is 17 residues. The CDR3 is CASSFHEGSTTNEKLFF. The CDR3, as DNA: TGCGCCAGCAGCTTTCATGAGGGAAGCACAACTAATGAAAAACTGTTTTTT.

The V call is TRBV27, the J call TRBJ2-7; 7 bases are a match to TRBD1. The CDR3 has 14 residues. J gave up 1 base and V 3 bases, and 3 bases lay outside the gene matches. Germline CDR1 MNHEY, CDR2 SMNVEV (reference sequence). The DNA of the CDR3 is TGTGCCAGCAGTTTCTGGGGACAGTCCTACGAGCAGTACTTC. Translating it yields CASSFWGQSYEQYF.

This chain joins TRBV27 and TRBJ2-7, with TRBD2 identical over 9 bases. Germline V gene sequence: CDR1 MNHEY, CDR2 SMNVEV (reference sequence). V lost 5 bases, J lost 6 bases, and 20 bases stayed unmatched. This CDR3 region has 18 residues. CDR3 in amino acids: CASSPVWGLAGPQTEQYF. The CDR3 DNA is TGTGCCAGCAGTCCCGTGTGGGGGCTAGCGGGGCCCCAGACCGAGCAGTACTTC.

This sequence joins TRBV19 and TRBJ2-3; TRBD2 aligns across 7 bases. CDR3 length: 14 amino acids. The V and J ends lost 4 bases and 1 base, in that order; junction bases with no gene match: 2. Germline assignment: CDR1 LNHDA and CDR2 SQIVND (reference sequence). The CDR3, as DNA: TGTGCCAGTAGTAAACTAGCGCGCACAGATACGCAGTATTTT. It translates to CASSKLARTDTQYF. Combining the CDR3 with reference TRBV19 and TRBJ2-3 gives the whole variable domain DGGITQSPKYLFRKEGQNVTLSCEQNLNHDAMYWYRQDPGQGLRLIYYSQIVNDFQKGDIAEGYSVSREKKESFPLTVTSAQKNPTAFYLCASSKLARTDTQYFGPGTRLTVL.

The rearrangement joins TRBV27 to TRBJ2-3; TRBD1 matches 12 bases. This CDR3 spans 15 amino acids. Per germline, CDR1 MNHEY and CDR2 SMNVEV (reference sequence). V lost 2 bases to trimming and J lost 5 bases; unmatched junction nucleotides: 2. In nucleotides, the CDR3 is TGTGCCAGCAGTTTAGGGACAGGGGGCATAGATACGCAGTATTTT. This codes for CASSLGTGGIDTQYF.

The CDR3 region is CASSVTGGGTGELFF. The CDR3 coding sequence is TGTGCCAGCAGCGTCACAGGGGGCGGCACCGGGGAGCTGTTTTTT. The genes are TRBV11-2 and TRBJ2-2; TRBD1 aligns across 9 bases. Unmatched junction bases numbered 5, after V lost 5 bases and J lost 4 bases. The CDR3 runs 15 residues. CDR1 and CDR2 from the germline V gene are SGHAT and FQNNGV.

As for this clone: Distinct nucleotide sequences in the sample also encode this CDR3. The chain couples TRBV5-1 to TRBJ2-3; 7 bases agree with TRBD1. With 0 bases clipped from V and 4 bases from J, the junction kept 2 bases outside the gene matches. CDR1 is SGHRS and CDR2 is YFSETQ in the germline V gene. The CDR3 contains 14 residues. The CDR3, as DNA: TGCGCCAGCAGCTTGGGACAGGGCCCAGATACGCAGTATTTT. Protein sequence: CASSLGQGPDTQYF.

The table lists this clone with a count of one. The genes are TRBV28 and TRBJ1-2, with D possibly TRBD1 on 5 matching bases. V gave up 3 bases and J gave up 6 bases, with 11 bases separating them. This CDR3 is built from 13 residues. Germline V lookup: CDR1 MDHEN, CDR2 SYDVKM. CDR3 region: CASSLAKGNGYTF. The CDR3 coding sequence is TGTGCCAGCAGTTTGGCCAAGGGGAATGGCTACACCTTC.

The chain joins TRBV4-1 to TRBJ1-2; 8 bases map to TRBD1. V lost 4 bases to trimming and J lost 12 bases; unmatched junction nucleotides: 19. In germline, CDR1 is MGHRA, CDR2 YSYEKL. This CDR3 has 16 residues. The CDR3 sequence is CASSPWTGRGLAVDTF. DNA of the CDR3: TGCGCCAGCAGCCCGTGGACAGGGAGGGGCCTGGCTGTCGACACCTTC.

The genes are TRBV7-6 and TRBJ2-7; 9 nucleotides match TRBD2. With V trimmed by 5 bases and J by 2 bases, 4 bases remained unmatched. There are 14 residues in the CDR3. CDR1 and CDR2 from the germline V gene are SGHVS and FNYEAQ. This chain's CDR3 is CASSLQRGAYEQYF. The DNA for the CDR3 is TGTGCCAGCAGCCTACAGCGGGGGGCCTACGAGCAGTACTTC.

The V and J genes are TRBV6-1 and TRBJ2-1; TRBD2 aligns across 9 bases. Germline values: CDR1 MNHNS, CDR2 SASEGT. The CDR3 length is 14 residues. The junction had 4 bases not matched to a gene; V was cut back by 6 bases and J by 4 bases. CDR3 region: CASRWRGGYNEQFF. As DNA, the CDR3 is TGTGCCAGCAGGTGGCGGGGGGGGTACAATGAGCAGTTCTTC.

The genes are TRBV19 and TRBJ2-5; 15 positions agree with TRBD2. CDR1 LNHDA and CDR2 SQIVND come from the germline V gene (reference sequence). This CDR3 has 15 amino acids. V shed 10 bases and J 4 bases; nucleotides not matched to a gene: 7. CDR3 DNA sequence: TGTGCCACGAGGACTAGCGGGGGGGGAGGAGAGACCCAGTACTTC. Amino acids: CATRTSGGGGETQYF.

This clone was found a few times. The chain carries TRBV28 and TRBJ1-5; possibly TRBD1 for D (6 bases). CDR1 and CDR2 (germline): MDHEN, SYDVKM. This CDR3 is 14 amino acids long. The V gene lost 9 bases and the J gene lost 0 bases, with 12 bases spanning the gap. Here the CDR3 DNA reads TGTGCCAGTACAGGGCTCTATAGCAATCAGCCCCAGCATTTT. This codes for CASTGLYSNQPQHF.

CDR3 nucleotide sequence: TGTGCCAGCAGTGAAGCCGGGACAGGGGGCTACACTGAAGCTTTCTTT. It yields the protein CASSEAGTGGYTEAFF. The chain recombines TRBV6-1 with TRBJ1-1; 12 nucleotides match TRBD1. Per germline, CDR1 MNHNS and CDR2 SASEGT. V lost 0 bases and J lost 3; bases outside the gene matches: 2. The CDR3 consists of 16 residues.

The table lists this clone with a count of one. The gene calls are TRBV28 and TRBJ1-1, with D perhaps TRBD1 (5 bases). The CDR3 totals 12 residues. V lost 11 bases and J lost 4, with 14 bases in between. Looked up from germline, CDR1 is MDHEN and CDR2 is SYDVKM. CDR3 sequence reads: CAGRGRTTEAFF. CDR3 sequence (DNA): TGTGCCGGTAGGGGCAGGACCACTGAAGCTTTCTTT. The full variable domain, in which reference TRBV28 and TRBJ1-1 provide the parts outside the CDR3, is DVKVTQSSRYLVKRTGEKVFLECVQDMDHENMFWYRQDPGLGLRLIYFSYDVKMKEKGDIPEGYSVSREKKERFSLILESASTNQTSMYLCAGRGRTTEAFFGQGTRLTVV.

V usage is TRBV5-1 and J usage is TRBJ2-1; a weak D match, TRBD1 (6 bases). Between the trimmed V and J ends, which lost 2 bases and 0 bases, there was a span of 15 bases. Germline V CDR1 and CDR2: SGHRS, YFSETQ. The CDR3 has 17 amino acids. CDR3 in amino acids: CASSLRTVSSSYNEQFF. The CDR3 nucleotides are TGCGCCAGCAGCTTAAGGACAGTTTCTAGCTCCTACAATGAGCAGTTCTTC.

This clone showed up just once. The chain is built from TRBV19 and TRBJ1-5, with a possible D match to TRBD1 (5 bases). CDR3 length: 14 amino acids. The V end was cut by 9 bases, the J end by 11 bases, with 23 bases between. Germline V gene data show CDR1 as LNHDA and CDR2 as SQIVND (reference sequence). The CDR3 reads CASTIQGFGGTQHF. The CDR3 DNA reads TGTGCCAGCACTATCCAGGGTTTCGGGGGGACCCAGCATTTT. The entire variable domain, with the rest obtained from reference TRBV19 and TRBJ1-5, is as follows: DGGITQSPKYLFRKEGQNVTLSCEQNLNHDAMYWYRQDPGQGLRLIYYSQIVNDFQKGDIAEGYSVSREKKESFPLTVTSAQKNPTAFYLCASTIQGFGGTQHFGDGTRLSIL.